What follows are 5 T cell receptor beta chains derived from one specimen sequenced in a study of beta chain features in type 1 diabetes. Notes on the study in general: TCRB CDR3s from Type 1 diabetes patients were moderately but significantly shorter in all four CD4+ subsets.

Isolated RNA was reverse transcribed in full, so expressed TCRB transcripts were sequenced. Method: immunoSEQ multiplex PCR; TCRdb's copy keeps in-frame clones and lacks some. The sample includes 25,000 to 30,000 clones, about 65% of them seen just once. Antigens of these TCRs are unknown. Material for sequencing was Tregs from blood. The origin of the receptors is a woman in her 30s with type 1 diabetes.

V gene TRBV4-2 combines with J gene TRBJ2-7; D gene unclear. This CDR3 has 15 residues. Trimming stripped 0 bases from V and 4 bases from J, with 13 bases between. Per the germline V gene, CDR1 is LGHNA and CDR2 is YNFKEQ. The CDR3 DNA reads as TGTGCCAGCAGCCAAGATCTAGGAAGCGTGTACGAGCAGTACTTC. It is translated as CASSQDLGSVYEQYF.

J is TRBJ1-1 and V is TRBV9, with D possibly matching TRBD1 (5 bases). The V end was cut by 3 bases, the J end by 3 bases, with 12 bases between. Germline V CDR1 and CDR2: SGDLS, YYNGEE. This CDR3 region has 14 residues. The CDR3 reads CASSGAWGDTEAFF. In nucleotides, the CDR3 is TGTGCCAGCAGCGGAGCCTGGGGGGACACTGAAGCTTTCTTT.

This clone was seen more than once but under ten times. The chain combines TRBV5-8 with TRBJ1-2, with TRBD1 matching 7 bases. Looked up from germline, CDR1 is SGHTS and CDR2 is YDEGEE. The trim removed 4 bases at V and 3 bases at J, leaving 6 bases unmatched. CDR3 length equals 14 residues. The CDR3 DNA follows: TGTGCCAGCAGCGTCACCGGGACAGACTATGGCTACACCTTC. It yields the protein CASSVTGTDYGYTF.

This clone turned up a few times. The rearrangement joins TRBV21-1 to TRBJ2-1; the DNA was not used to check the table's D call, TRBD2. TRBV21-1 is reported as a pseudogene. The CDR3 is 19 residues long. CDR3 DNA sequence: TGTGCCAGCAGCAAAGGAGTAGCGGGGCTTCTATGCTCCTACAATGAGCAGTTCTTC. Translating gives CASSKGVAGLLCSYNEQFF.

The chain has TRBV2 and TRBJ2-1; TRBD2 might be the D (5 bases). The CDR3 is 13 amino acids. The V end was cut by 6 bases, the J end by 7 bases, with 13 bases between. CDR1 is SNHLY and CDR2 is FYNNEI in the germline V gene. The CDR3 loop reads CASRVGVANEQFF. The CDR3, as DNA: TGTGCCAGCAGAGTCGGAGTAGCGAATGAGCAGTTCTTC.